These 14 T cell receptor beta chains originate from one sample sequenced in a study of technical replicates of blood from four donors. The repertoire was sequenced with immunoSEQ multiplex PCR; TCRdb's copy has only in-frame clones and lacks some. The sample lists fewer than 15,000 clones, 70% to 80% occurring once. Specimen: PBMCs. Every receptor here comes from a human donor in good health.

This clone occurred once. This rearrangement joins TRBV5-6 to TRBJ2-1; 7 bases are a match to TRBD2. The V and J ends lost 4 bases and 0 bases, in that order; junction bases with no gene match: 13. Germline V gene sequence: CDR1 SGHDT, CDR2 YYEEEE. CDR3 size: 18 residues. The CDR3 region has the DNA TGTGCCAGCAGCCACCTCTTGCGCGGGAGTGCCTCCTACAATGAGCAGTTCTTC. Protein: CASSHLLRGSASYNEQFF.

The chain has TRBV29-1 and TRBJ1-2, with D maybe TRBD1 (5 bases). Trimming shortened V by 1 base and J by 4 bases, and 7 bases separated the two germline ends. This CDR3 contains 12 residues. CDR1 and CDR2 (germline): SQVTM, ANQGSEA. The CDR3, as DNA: TGCAGCGTTGAAGGGGGCGGCTATGGCTACACCTTC. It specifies CSVEGGGYGYTF.

The CDR3 nucleotides read TGTGCCAGCAACCCCCGAGGGACTAGCGGGAACCCACGGTTCTTC. Translated: CASNPRGTSGNPRFF. The chain has TRBV5-5 and TRBJ2-1, with 13 bases that match TRBD2. With V trimmed by 6 bases and J by 15 bases, 15 bases remained unmatched. Germline V CDR1 and CDR2: SGHKS, YYEKEE (reference sequence). The CDR3 extends over 15 amino acids.

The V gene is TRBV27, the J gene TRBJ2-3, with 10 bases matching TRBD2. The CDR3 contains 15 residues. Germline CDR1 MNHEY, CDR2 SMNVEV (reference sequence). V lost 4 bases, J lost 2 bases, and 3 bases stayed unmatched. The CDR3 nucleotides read TGTGCCAGCAGTTCGGGACTAGCGAACACAGATACGCAGTATTTT. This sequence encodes CASSSGLANTDTQYF.

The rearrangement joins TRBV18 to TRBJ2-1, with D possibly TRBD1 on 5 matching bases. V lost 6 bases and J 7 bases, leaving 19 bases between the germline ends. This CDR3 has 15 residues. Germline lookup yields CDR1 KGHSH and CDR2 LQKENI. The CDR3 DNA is TGTGCCAGCTCTATGAGGACATCCTTGGGGAATGAGCAGTTCTTC. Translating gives CASSMRTSLGNEQFF. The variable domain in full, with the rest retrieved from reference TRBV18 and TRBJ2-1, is NAGVMQNPRHLVRRRGQEARLRCSPMKGHSHVYWYRQLPEEGLKFMVYLQKENIIDESGMPKERFSAEFPKEGPSILRIQQVVRGDSAAYFCASSMRTSLGNEQFFGPGTRLTVL.

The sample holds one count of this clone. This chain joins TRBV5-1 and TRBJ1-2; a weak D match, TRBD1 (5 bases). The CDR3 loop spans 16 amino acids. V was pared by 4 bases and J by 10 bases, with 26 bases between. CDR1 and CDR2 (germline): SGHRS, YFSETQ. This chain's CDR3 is CASSNPSAGQEVVYTF. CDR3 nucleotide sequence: TGCGCCAGCAGCAACCCTTCGGCAGGGCAGGAAGTCGTCTACACCTTC.

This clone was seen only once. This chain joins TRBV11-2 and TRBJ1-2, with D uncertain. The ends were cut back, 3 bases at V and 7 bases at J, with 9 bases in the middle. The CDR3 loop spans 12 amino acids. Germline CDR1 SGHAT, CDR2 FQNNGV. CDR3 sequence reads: CASSLRVSGYTF. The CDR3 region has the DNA TGTGCCAGCAGCTTGAGGGTTTCTGGCTACACCTTC.

The CDR3 sequence is CASSLTGDNSYEQYF. CDR3 nucleotides: TGTGCCAGCAGTCTAACAGGAGATAACTCCTACGAGCAGTACTTC. The V and J genes are TRBV28 and TRBJ2-7; TRBD1 is a possible D gene (5 bases). This CDR3 spans 15 amino acids. Germline V gene lookup returns CDR1 MDHEN and CDR2 SYDVKM. The germline V and J ends were trimmed by 5 bases and 0 bases, with 14 bases remaining between them. Full variable domain (rest looked up from reference TRBV28 and TRBJ2-7): DVKVTQSSRYLVKRTGEKVFLECVQDMDHENMFWYRQDPGLGLRLIYFSYDVKMKEKGDIPEGYSVSREKKERFSLILESASTNQTSMYLCASSLTGDNSYEQYFGPGTRLTVT.

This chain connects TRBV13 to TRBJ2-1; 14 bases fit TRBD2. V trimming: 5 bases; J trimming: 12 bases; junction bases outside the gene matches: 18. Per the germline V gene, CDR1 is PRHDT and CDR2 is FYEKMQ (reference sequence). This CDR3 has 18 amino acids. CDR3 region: CASSLALLGTSGREGQFF. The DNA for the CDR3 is TGTGCCAGCAGCCTAGCTCTGTTAGGGACTAGCGGGAGAGAAGGGCAGTTCTTC.

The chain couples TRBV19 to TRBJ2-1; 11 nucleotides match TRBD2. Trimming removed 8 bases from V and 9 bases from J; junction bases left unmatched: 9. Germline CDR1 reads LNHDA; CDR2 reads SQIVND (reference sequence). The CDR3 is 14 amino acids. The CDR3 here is CASDTSGRKGEQFF. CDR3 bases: TGTGCCAGTGATACTAGCGGGAGAAAGGGTGAGCAGTTCTTC.

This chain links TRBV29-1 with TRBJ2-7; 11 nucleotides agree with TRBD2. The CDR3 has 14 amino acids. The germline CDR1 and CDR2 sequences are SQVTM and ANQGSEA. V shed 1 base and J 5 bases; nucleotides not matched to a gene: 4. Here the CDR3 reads CSVEGLAGRHEQYF. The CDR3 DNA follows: TGCAGCGTTGAAGGACTAGCGGGAAGACACGAGCAGTACTTC.

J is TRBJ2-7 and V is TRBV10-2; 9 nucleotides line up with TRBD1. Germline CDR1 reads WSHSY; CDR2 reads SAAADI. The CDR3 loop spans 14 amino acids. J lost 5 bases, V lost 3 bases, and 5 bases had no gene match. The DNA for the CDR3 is TGCGCCAGCAGTGAAGGGACAGGGAGCGACGAGCAGTACTTC. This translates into CASSEGTGSDEQYF.

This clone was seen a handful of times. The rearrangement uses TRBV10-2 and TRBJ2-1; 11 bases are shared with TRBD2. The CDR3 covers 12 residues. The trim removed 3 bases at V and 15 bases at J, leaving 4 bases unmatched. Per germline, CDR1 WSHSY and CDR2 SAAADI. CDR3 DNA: TGCGCCAGCAGTGAACTAGCGGGAGCCCCGTTCTTC. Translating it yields CASSELAGAPFF.

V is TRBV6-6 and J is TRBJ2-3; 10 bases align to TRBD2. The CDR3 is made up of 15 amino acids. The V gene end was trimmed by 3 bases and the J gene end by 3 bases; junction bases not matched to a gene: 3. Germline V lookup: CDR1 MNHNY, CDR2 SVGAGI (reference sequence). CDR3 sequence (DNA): TGTGCCAGCAGTTATGCTAGCGGGAGTACAGATACGCAGTATTTT. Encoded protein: CASSYASGSTDTQYF.